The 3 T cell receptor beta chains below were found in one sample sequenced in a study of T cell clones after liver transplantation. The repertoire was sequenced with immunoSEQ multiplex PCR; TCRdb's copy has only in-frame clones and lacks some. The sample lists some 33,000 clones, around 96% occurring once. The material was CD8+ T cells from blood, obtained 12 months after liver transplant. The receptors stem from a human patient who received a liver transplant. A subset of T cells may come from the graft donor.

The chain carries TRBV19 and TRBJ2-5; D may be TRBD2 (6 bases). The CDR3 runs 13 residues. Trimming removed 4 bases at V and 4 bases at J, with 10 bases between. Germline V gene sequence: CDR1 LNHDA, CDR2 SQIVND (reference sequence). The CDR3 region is CASSSAGLETQYF. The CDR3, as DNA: TGTGCCAGTAGTAGTGCGGGACTAGAGACCCAGTACTTC. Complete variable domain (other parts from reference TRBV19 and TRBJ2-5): DGGITQSPKYLFRKEGQNVTLSCEQNLNHDAMYWYRQDPGQGLRLIYYSQIVNDFQKGDIAEGYSVSREKKESFPLTVTSAQKNPTAFYLCASSSAGLETQYFGPGTRLLVL.

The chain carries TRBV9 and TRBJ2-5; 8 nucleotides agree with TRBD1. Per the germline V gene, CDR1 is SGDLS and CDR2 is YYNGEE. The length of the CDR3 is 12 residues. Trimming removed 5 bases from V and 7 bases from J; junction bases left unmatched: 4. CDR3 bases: TGTGCCAGCAGTGGACAGGGAGGGACCCAGTACTTC. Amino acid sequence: CASSGQGGTQYF.

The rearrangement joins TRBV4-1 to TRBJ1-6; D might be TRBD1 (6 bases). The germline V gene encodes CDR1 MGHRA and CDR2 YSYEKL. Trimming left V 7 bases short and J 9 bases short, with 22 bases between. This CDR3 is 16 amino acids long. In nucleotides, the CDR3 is TGCGCCAGCAACGATCGGACAGCCGCTAGGGGTTCACCCCTCCACTTT. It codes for CASNDRTAARGSPLHF.